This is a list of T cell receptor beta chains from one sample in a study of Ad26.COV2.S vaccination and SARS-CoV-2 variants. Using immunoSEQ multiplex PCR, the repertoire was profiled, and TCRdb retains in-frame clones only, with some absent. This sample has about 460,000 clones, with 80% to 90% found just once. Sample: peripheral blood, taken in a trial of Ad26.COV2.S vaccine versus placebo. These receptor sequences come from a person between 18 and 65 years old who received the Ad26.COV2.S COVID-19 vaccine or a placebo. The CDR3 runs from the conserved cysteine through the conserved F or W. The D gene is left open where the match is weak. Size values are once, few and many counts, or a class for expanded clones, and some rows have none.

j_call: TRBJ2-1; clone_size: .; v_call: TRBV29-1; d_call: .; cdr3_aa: CSASHRETRINEQFF; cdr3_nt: TGCAGCGCGAGCCACAGGGAGACACGCATCAATGAGCAGTTCTTC
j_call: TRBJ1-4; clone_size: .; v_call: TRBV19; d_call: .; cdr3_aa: CATPAGKYGRQREKLFF; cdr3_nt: TGTGCCACCCCCGCCGGGAAATATGGTCGGCAACGTGAAAAACTGTTTTTT
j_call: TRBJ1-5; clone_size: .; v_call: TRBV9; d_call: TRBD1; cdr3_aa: CASSPTGAKNQPQHF; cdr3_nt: TGTGCCAGCAGCCCTACAGGGGCTAAAAATCAGCCCCAGCATTTT
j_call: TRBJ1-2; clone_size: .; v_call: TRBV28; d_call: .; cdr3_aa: CASSPTQQGFFYGYTF; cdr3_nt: TGTGCCAGCAGTCCGACTCAACAGGGATTTTTCTATGGCTACACCTTC
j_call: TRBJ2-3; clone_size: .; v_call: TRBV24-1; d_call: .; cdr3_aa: CATSSSVDDRTDTQYF; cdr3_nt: TGTGCCACCAGTTCGTCTGTGGATGATCGCACAGATACGCAGTATTTT
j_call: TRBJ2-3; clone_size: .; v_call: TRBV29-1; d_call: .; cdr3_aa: CSILLFEPPDTQYF; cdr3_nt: TGCAGCATTCTCTTGTTCGAGCCACCAGATACGCAGTATTTT
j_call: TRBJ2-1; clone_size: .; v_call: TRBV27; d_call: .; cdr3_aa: CASGEWSEQFF; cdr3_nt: TGTGCCAGCGGGGAGTGGAGTGAGCAGTTCTTC
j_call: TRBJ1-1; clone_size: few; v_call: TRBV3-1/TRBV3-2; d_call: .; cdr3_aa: CASSRQAGNTEAFF; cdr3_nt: TGTGCCAGCAGCCGCCAAGCAGGGAACACTGAAGCTTTCTTT
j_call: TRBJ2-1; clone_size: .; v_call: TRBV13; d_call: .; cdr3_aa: CASSLRRGGLGDEQFF; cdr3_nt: TGTGCCAGCAGTCTGAGGCGAGGAGGCCTGGGGGATGAGCAGTTCTTC
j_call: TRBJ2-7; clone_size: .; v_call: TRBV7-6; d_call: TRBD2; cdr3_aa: CASSPGLAGRSYEQYF; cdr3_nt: TGTGCCAGCAGCCCTGGACTAGCGGGGCGCTCCTACGAGCAGTACTTC
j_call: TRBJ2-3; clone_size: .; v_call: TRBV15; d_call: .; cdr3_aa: CATSGAIVADTQYF; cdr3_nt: TGTGCCACCAGCGGAGCGATAGTGGCAGATACGCAGTATTTT
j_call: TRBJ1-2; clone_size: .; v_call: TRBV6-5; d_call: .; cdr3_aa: CASSPTGYGYTF; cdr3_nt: TGTGCCAGCAGCCCGACAGGCTATGGCTACACCTTC
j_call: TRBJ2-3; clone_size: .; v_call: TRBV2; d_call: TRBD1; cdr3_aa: CASSGQVRTDTQYF; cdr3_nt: TGTGCCAGCAGCGGACAGGTCAGGACAGATACGCAGTATTTT
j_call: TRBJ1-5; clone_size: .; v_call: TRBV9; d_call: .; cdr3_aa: CASSPPRGNQPQHF; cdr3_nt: TGTGCCAGCAGCCCACCCAGGGGCAATCAGCCCCAGCATTTT
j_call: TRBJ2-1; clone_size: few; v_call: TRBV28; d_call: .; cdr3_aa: CASSSSSNNEQFF; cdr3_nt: TGTGCCAGCAGTTCCTCTAGTAACAATGAGCAGTTCTTC
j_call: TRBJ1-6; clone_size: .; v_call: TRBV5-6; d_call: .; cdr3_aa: CASSSVLPNSPLHF; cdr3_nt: TGTGCCAGCAGCTCGGTTTTACCGAATTCACCCCTCCACTTT
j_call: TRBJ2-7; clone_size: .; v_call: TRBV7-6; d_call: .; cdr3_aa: CASSLVLTGEQYF; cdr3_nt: TGTGCCAGCAGCTTAGTGCTGACAGGCGAGCAGTACTTC
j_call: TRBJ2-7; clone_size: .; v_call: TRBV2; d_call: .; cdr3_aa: CASSEASGTAAYEQYF; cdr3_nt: TGTGCCAGCAGTGAAGCGAGCGGGACAGCGGCCTACGAGCAGTACTTC
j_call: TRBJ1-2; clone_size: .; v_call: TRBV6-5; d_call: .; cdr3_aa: CASSWTPDYGYTF; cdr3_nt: TGTGCCAGCAGTTGGACACCAGACTATGGCTACACCTTC
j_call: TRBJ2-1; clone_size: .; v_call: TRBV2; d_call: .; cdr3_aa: CASSVAPSPNEQFF; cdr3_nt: TGTGCCAGCAGTGTCGCACCTAGTCCCAATGAGCAGTTCTTC
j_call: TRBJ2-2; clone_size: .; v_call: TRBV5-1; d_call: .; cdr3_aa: CASSLDTGELFF; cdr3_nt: TGCGCCAGCAGCTTGGACACCGGGGAGCTGTTTTTT
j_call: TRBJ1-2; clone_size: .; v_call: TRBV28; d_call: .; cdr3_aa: CASRPRRRNYGYTF; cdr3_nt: TGTGCCAGCAGACCCCGGCGGAGGAACTATGGCTACACCTTC
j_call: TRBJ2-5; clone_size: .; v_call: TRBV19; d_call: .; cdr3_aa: CASSKGPPQETQYF; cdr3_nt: TGTGCCAGTAGTAAGGGCCCCCCCCAAGAGACCCAGTACTTC
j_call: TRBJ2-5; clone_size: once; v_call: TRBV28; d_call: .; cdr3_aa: CASSWGVVGETQYF; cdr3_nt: TGTGCCAGCAGTTGGGGGGTAGTGGGGGAGACCCAGTACTTC
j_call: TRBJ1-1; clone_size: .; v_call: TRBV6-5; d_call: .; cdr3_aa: CASSYSGGLLTEAFF; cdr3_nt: TGTGCCAGCAGTTACTCGGGAGGGTTACTGACTGAAGCTTTCTTT
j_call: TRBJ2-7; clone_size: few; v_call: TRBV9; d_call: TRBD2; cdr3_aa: CASSSAGGSAAFDEQYF; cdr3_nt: TGTGCCAGCAGCTCAGCGGGAGGTAGCGCCGCGTTCGACGAGCAGTACTTC
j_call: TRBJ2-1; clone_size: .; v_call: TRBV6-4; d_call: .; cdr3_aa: CASSDGPTNEQFF; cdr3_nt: TGTGCCAGCAGTGACGGTCCCACCAATGAGCAGTTCTTC
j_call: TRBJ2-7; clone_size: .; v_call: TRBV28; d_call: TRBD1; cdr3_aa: CASSFPLHRGEQYF; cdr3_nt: TGTGCCAGCAGTTTCCCCCTCCACAGGGGCGAGCAGTACTTC
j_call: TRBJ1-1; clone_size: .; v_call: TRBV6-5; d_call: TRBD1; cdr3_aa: CASSWAGTGGFTEAFF; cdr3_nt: TGTGCCAGCAGTTGGGCCGGGACAGGAGGTTTCACTGAAGCTTTCTTT
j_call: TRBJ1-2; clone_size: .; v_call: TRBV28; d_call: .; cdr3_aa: CASSLSPYGYTF; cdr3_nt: TGTGCCAGCAGTTTATCGCCCTATGGCTACACCTTC
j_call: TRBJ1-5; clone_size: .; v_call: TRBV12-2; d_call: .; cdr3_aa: CASRLVWGAVISNQPQHF; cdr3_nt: TGTGCAAGTCGCTTAGTTTGGGGGGCTGTAATAAGCAATCAGCCCCAGCATTTT
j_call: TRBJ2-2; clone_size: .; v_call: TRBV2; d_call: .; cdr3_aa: CASSEQVRRWGARNTGELFF; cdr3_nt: TGTGCCAGCAGTGAACAGGTTCGAAGATGGGGGGCGCGGAACACCGGGGAGCTGTTTTTT
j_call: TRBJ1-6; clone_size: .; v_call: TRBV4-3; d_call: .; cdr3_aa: CASSQAGFSISPLHF; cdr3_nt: TGCGCCAGCAGCCAAGCGGGGTTCTCCATTTCACCCCTCCACTTT
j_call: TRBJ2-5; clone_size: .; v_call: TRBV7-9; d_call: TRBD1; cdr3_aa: CASSLGLVQGEKETQYF; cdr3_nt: TGTGCCAGCAGCTTAGGATTGGTGCAGGGGGAAAAAGAGACCCAGTACTTC
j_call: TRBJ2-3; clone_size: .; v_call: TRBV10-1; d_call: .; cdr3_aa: CASSGTPSTDTQYF; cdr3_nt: TGCGCCAGCTCCGGGACCCCGAGCACAGATACGCAGTATTTT